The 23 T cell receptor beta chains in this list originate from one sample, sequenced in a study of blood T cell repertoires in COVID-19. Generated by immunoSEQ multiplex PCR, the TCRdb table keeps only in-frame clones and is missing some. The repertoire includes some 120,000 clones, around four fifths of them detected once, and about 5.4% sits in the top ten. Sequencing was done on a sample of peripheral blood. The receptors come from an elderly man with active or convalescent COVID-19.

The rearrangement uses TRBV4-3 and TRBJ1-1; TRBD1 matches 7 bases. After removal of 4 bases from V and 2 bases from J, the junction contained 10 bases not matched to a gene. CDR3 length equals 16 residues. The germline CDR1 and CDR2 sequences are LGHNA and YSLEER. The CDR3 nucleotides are TGCGCCAGCAGCCTTGACAGGGACGGAGAAAACACTGAAGCTTTCTTT. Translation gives CASSLDRDGENTEAFF.

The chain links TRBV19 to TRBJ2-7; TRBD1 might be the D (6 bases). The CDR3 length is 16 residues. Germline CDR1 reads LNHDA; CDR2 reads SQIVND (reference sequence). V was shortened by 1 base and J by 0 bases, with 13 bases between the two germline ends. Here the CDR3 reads CASSIVSRGDSYEQYF. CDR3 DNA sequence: TGTGCCAGTAGTATAGTCAGCAGGGGAGACTCCTACGAGCAGTACTTC. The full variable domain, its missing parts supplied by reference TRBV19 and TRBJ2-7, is DGGITQSPKYLFRKEGQNVTLSCEQNLNHDAMYWYRQDPGQGLRLIYYSQIVNDFQKGDIAEGYSVSREKKESFPLTVTSAQKNPTAFYLCASSIVSRGDSYEQYFGPGTRLTVT.

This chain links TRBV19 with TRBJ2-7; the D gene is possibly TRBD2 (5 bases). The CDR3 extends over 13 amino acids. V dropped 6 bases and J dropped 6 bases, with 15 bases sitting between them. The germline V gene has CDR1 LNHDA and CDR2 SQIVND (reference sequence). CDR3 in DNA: TGTGCCAGTAGCCCGACGAGGAGCGGCGAGCAGTACTTC. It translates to CASSPTRSGEQYF.

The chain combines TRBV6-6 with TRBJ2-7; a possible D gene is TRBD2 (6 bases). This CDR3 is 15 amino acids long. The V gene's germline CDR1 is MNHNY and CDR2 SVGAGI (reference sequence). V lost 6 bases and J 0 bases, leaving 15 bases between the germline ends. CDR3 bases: TGTGCCAGCAGGGGACTGCAATCGAGCTCCTACGAGCAGTACTTC. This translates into CASRGLQSSSYEQYF.

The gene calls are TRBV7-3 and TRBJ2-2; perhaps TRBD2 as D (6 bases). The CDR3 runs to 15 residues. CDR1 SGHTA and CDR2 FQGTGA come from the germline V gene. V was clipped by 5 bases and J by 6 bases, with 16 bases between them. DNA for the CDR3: TGTGCCAGCAGCCGTCGTTTTGGAGGGGCCGGGGAGCTGTTTTTT. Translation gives CASSRRFGGAGELFF.

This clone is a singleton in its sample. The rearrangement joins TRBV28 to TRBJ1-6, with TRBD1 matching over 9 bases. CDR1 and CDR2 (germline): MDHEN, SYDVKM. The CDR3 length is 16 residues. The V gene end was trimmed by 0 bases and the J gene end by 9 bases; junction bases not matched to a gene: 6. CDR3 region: CASSLWGQGVGSPLHF. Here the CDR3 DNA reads TGTGCCAGCAGTTTATGGGGACAGGGCGTAGGTTCACCCCTCCACTTT.

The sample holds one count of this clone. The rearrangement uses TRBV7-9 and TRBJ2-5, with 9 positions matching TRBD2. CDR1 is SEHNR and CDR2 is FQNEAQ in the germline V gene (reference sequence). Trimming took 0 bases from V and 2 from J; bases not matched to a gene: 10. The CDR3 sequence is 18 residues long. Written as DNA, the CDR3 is TGTGCCAGCAGCTTAGCCTTCATTAGCGGGGGAGATCAAGAGACCCAGTACTTC. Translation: CASSLAFISGGDQETQYF.

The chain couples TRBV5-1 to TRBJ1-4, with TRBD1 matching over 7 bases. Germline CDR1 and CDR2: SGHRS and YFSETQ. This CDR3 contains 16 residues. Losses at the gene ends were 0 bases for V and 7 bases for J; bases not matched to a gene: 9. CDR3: CASSLAVGGAGEKLFF. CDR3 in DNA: TGCGCCAGCAGCTTGGCGGTAGGGGGCGCCGGTGAAAAACTGTTTTTT. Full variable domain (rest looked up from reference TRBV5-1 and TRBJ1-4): KAGVTQTPRYLIKTRGQQVTLSCSPISGHRSVSWYQQTPGQGLQFLFEYFSETQRNKGNFPGRFSGRQFSNSRSEMNVSTLELGDSALYLCASSLAVGGAGEKLFFGSGTQLSVL.

The CDR3 spells CASSPRTGFDTEAFF. In DNA, the CDR3 is TGTGCCAGCTCACCGCGGACAGGGTTCGACACTGAAGCTTTCTTT. V gene TRBV18 combines with J gene TRBJ1-1; 8 bases agree with TRBD1. Germline CDR1 and CDR2: KGHSH and LQKENI. The CDR3 has 15 amino acids. V gave up 3 bases and J gave up 3 bases; unmatched junction bases: 6.

CDR3 nucleotides: TGTGCCAGCAGCCCTGGGAGCAGGGGGCTTGACGAGCAGTACTTC. As protein: CASSPGSRGLDEQYF. This chain uses TRBV7-2 with TRBJ2-7; TRBD1 matches 8 bases. V trimming: 5 bases; J trimming: 5 bases; junction bases outside the gene matches: 11. Looked up from germline, CDR1 is SGHTA and CDR2 is FQGNSA. The CDR3 has 15 residues.

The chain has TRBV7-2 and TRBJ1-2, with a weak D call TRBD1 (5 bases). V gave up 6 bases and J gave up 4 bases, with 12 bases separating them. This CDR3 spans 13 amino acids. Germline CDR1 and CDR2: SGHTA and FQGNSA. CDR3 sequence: CASRSGIGYGYTF. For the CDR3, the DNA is TGTGCCAGCAGATCAGGGATAGGCTATGGCTACACCTTC.

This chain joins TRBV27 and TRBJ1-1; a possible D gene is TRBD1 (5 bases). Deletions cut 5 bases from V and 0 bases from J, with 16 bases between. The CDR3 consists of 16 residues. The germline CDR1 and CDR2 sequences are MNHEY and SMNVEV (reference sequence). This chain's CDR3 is CASSPVEGPMNTEAFF. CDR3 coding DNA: TGTGCCAGCAGTCCCGTGGAGGGACCCATGAACACTGAAGCTTTCTTT.

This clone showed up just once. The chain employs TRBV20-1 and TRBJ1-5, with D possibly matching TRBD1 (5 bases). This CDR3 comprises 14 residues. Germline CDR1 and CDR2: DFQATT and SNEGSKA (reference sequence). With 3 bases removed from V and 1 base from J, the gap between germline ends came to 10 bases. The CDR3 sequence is CSASAGGSNQPQHF. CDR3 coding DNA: TGCAGTGCTAGTGCGGGGGGAAGCAATCAGCCCCAGCATTTT.

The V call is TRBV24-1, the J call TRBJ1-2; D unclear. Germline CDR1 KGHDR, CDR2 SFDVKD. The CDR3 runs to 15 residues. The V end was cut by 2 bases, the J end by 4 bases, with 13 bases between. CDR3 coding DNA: TGTGCCACCAGTGATTCCCAAATACAAAGCTATGGCTACACCTTC. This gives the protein CATSDSQIQSYGYTF.

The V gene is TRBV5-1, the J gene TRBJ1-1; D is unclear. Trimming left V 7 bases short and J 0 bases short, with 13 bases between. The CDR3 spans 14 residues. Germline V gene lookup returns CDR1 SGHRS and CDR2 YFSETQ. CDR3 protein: CASRPRVMNTEAFF. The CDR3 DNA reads TGCGCCAGCCGCCCGAGGGTTATGAACACTGAAGCTTTCTTT.

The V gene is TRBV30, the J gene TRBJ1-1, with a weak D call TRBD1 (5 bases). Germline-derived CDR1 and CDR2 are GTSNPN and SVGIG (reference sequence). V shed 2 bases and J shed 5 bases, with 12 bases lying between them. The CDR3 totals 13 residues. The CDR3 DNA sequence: TGTGCCTGGAGTTCGTGGGCAGGGACTGAAGCTTTCTTT. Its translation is CAWSSWAGTEAFF.

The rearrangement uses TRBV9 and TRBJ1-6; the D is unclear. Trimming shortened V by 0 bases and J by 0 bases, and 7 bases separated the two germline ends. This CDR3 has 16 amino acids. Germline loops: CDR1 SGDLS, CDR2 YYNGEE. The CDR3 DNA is TGTGCCAGCAGCGTAGGAACGAGCTCCTATAATTCACCCCTCCACTTT. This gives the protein CASSVGTSSYNSPLHF. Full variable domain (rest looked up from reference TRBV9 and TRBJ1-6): DSGVTQTPKHLITATGQRVTLRCSPRSGDLSVYWYQQSLDQGLQFLIQYYNGEERAKGNILERFSAQQFPDLHSELNLSSLELGDSALYFCASSVGTSSYNSPLHFGNGTRLTVT.

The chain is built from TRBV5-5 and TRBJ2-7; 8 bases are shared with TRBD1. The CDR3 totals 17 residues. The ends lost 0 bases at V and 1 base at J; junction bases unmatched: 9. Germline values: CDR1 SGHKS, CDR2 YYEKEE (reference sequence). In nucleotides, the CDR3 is TGTGCCAGCAGCTTGGTTATGCAGGGGGCCACGTCCTACGAGCAGTACTTC. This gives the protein CASSLVMQGATSYEQYF.

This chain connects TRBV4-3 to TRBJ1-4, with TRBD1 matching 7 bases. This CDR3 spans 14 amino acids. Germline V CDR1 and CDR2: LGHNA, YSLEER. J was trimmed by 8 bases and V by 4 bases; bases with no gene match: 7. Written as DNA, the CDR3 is TGCGCCAGCAGCCGATCTGACAGGGCCGAAAAACTGTTTTTT. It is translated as CASSRSDRAEKLFF.

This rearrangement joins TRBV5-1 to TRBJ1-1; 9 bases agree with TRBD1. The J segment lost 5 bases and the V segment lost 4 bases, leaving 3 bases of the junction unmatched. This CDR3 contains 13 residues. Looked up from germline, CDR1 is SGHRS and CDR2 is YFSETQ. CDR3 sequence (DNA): TGCGCCAGCAGCACCGGACAGGGGACTGAAGCTTTCTTT. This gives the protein CASSTGQGTEAFF. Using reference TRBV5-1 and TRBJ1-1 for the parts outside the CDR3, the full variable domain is KAGVTQTPRYLIKTRGQQVTLSCSPISGHRSVSWYQQTPGQGLQFLFEYFSETQRNKGNFPGRFSGRQFSNSRSEMNVSTLELGDSALYLCASSTGQGTEAFFGQGTRLTVV.

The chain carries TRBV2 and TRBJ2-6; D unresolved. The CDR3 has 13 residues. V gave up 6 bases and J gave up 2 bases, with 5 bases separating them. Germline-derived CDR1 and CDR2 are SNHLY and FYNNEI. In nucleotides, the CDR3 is TGTGCCAGCAGACAAGCTGGGGCCAACGTCCTGACTTTC. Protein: CASRQAGANVLTF.

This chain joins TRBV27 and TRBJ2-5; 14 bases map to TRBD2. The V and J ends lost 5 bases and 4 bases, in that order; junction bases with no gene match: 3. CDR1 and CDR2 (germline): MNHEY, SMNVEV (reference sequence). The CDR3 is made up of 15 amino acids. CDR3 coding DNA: TGTGCCAGCAGTCCAGGGACTAGCGGGGGAGAGACCCAGTACTTC. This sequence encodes CASSPGTSGGETQYF.

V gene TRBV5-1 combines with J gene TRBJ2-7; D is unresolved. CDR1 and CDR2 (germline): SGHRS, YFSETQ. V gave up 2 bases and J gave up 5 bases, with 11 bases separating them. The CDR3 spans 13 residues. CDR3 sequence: CASSLPTIHEQYF. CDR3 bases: TGCGCCAGCAGCTTACCGACAATCCACGAGCAGTACTTC.